These 2 T cell receptor beta chains were sequenced from one sample in a study of immune heterogeneity within non-small cell lung tumors. The authors used roughly 650 ng of bulk tumor genomic DNA per sample as template. Several biopsies per primary tumor, spaced far apart, were taken during surgery. The study cohort was described as untreated, and its members had newly diagnosed non-small cell lung cancer. They went on to have curative surgery. With 32 V and 13 J primers, multiplex PCR amplified the TCR beta CDR3. TCRdb processed the multiplex PCR reads anew with MiXCR; each CDR3 protein has one entry. The sample has about 7,200 distinct CDR3 sequences; 20% to 25% are singletons. The material sequenced was lung tumor tissue. These receptors were obtained from a man aged 55 to 70 with non-small cell lung cancer.

Worth noting for this clonotype: A much larger clone lies a single base off, so this may be a read error. The chain combines TRBV11-2 with TRBJ1-2; weak D call: TRBD1 (5 bases). Germline V lookup: CDR1 SGHAT, CDR2 FQNNGV. V shed 1 base and J shed 4 bases, with 7 bases lying between them. CDR3 length equals 13 residues. This CDR3 reads CASSLAGTYGYTF. For the CDR3, the DNA is TGTGCCAGCAGCTTAGCTGGGACCTATGGCTACACCTTC. Looking up the rest from reference TRBV11-2 and TRBJ1-2 gives the full variable domain: EAGVAQSPRYKIIEKRQSVAFWCNPISGHATLYWYQQILGQGPKLLIQFQNNGVVDDSQLPKDRFSAERLKGVDSTLKIQPAKLEDSAVYLCASSLAGTYGYTFGSGTRLTVV.

This clonotype is classed as medium-sized. The CDR3: CASSMVTSSNQPQHF. The CDR3 nucleotides are TGTGCCAGTAGTATGGTCACCAGTAGCAATCAGCCCCAGCATTTT. V usage is TRBV19 and J usage is TRBJ1-5; D gene uncertain. Germline loops: CDR1 LNHDA, CDR2 SQIVND (reference sequence). The V and J ends lost 3 bases and 0 bases respectively, with 9 bases between them. The CDR3 is 15 amino acids.